These 18 T cell receptor beta chains came from one sample sequenced in a study of blood T cells in healthy people across ages. Sample-barcoded 5' priming and a J-beta primer mix drove a second PCR of roughly 7 to 11 cycles. TCRdb processed the 5' RACE reads anew with MiXCR; each CDR3 protein has one entry. The sample carries 1.5 million to 2 million distinct CDR3 sequences, almost 35% recorded once. The sample taken for sequencing was blood. Source of these receptors: a woman aged 25-40 years in good health.

This chain connects TRBV15 to TRBJ2-5; 7 positions match TRBD1. Unmatched junction bases numbered 13, after V lost 4 bases and J lost 11 bases. This CDR3 contains 14 residues. From germline, CDR1 is LNHNV and CDR2 YYDKDF (reference sequence). CDR3 nucleotides: TGTGCCACCAGCAAAGACAGGGCCTGGTATGAGCAGTACTTC. This sequence encodes CATSKDRAWYEQYF.

In this sample, this clonotype turned up a few times. This chain joins TRBV6-2 or TRBV6-3 and TRBJ2-2; 7 bases match TRBD2. Germline loops: CDR1 MNHEY, CDR2 SVGEGT. V lost 5 bases and J lost 6; bases outside the gene matches: 9. CDR3 size: 15 residues. The CDR3 sequence: CASSPPGGRSGELFF. The CDR3 bases are TGTGCCAGCAGTCCACCGGGAGGAAGGTCCGGGGAGCTGTTTTTT.

This clonotype was picked up a small number of times. The chain carries TRBV7-9 and TRBJ2-7; D perhaps matches TRBD2 (6 bases). V was trimmed by 4 bases and J by 6 bases, leaving 19 bases between them. Germline values: CDR1 SEHNR, CDR2 FQNEAQ (reference sequence). The CDR3 totals 15 residues. The CDR3 sequence is CASSSTLLGRSEQYF. CDR3 coding DNA: TGTGCCAGCAGCTCTACCTTGCTAGGGAGGAGCGAGCAGTACTTC.

This clonotype appeared a single time. The chain employs TRBV12-3 or TRBV12-4 and TRBJ2-1; maybe TRBD2 (6 bases). The CDR3 spans 15 residues. V was pared by 5 bases and J by 8 bases, with 19 bases between. The CDR3 loop is CASSGRDWGRHEQFF. CDR3 DNA: TGTGCCAGCAGTGGCAGGGACTGGGGGAGACATGAGCAGTTCTTC.

The chain has TRBV11-1 and TRBJ1-1; D is unclear. V was trimmed by 4 bases and J by 6 bases, leaving 15 bases between them. Germline assignment: CDR1 SGHAT and CDR2 FQDESV (reference sequence). This CDR3 has 14 amino acids. CDR3 nucleotide sequence: TGTGCCAGCAGCTCCGACGATTTGAGGGCTGAAGCTTTCTTT. This gives the protein CASSSDDLRAEAFF.

This clonotype was observed a few times. This chain links TRBV15 with TRBJ2-1, with a possible D match to TRBD2 (5 bases). V lost 3 bases and J 1 base, leaving 10 bases between the germline ends. The CDR3 is 15 amino acids. Germline lookup yields CDR1 LNHNV and CDR2 YYDKDF (reference sequence). CDR3 DNA: TGTGCCACCAGCAGCGAACTAGGATCCTACAATGAGCAGTTCTTC. Residues: CATSSELGSYNEQFF. The complete variable domain, with remaining parts taken from reference TRBV15 and TRBJ2-1, reads DAMVIQNPRYQVTQFGKPVTLSCSQTLNHNVMYWYQQKSSQAPKLLFHYYDKDFNNEADTPDNFQSRRPNTSFCFLDIRSPGLGDTAMYLCATSSELGSYNEQFFGPGTRLTVL.

This clonotype appeared a single time. One base away lies a much larger clone, so this may be a sequencing read error. This chain connects TRBV10-3 to TRBJ2-1; no firm D call. The V gene's germline CDR1 is ENHRY and CDR2 SYGVKD. Between the trimmed V and J ends, which lost 7 bases and 0 bases, there was a span of 10 bases. The CDR3 spans 14 residues. The CDR3 nucleotides read TGTGCCATCAATCACGAAGGCTCCTACAATGAGCAGTTCTTC. Translating gives CAINHEGSYNEQFF.

This clonotype was detected only once. The J gene is TRBJ2-7, the V gene TRBV5-1; the match to TRBD1 covers 7 bases. CDR3 length: 14 residues. Looked up from germline, CDR1 is SGHRS and CDR2 is YFSETQ. V trimming: 3 bases; J trimming: 4 bases; junction bases outside the gene matches: 7. This CDR3 reads CASSCAGGEYEQYF. As DNA, the CDR3 is TGCGCCAGCAGCTGCGCAGGGGGTGAATACGAGCAGTACTTC.

The chain is built from TRBV10-3 and TRBJ1-1; tentative D call: TRBD1 (5 bases). V shed 5 bases and J shed 0 bases, with 16 bases lying between them. The CDR3 has 16 amino acids. Germline V gives CDR1 ENHRY, CDR2 SYGVKD. CDR3 in amino acids: CAISPYGGIMNTEAFF. The CDR3 region has the DNA TGTGCCATCAGTCCCTACGGGGGTATCATGAACACTGAAGCTTTCTTT.

This clonotype was seen at least ten times. The chain recombines TRBV4-2 with TRBJ2-7; D not certain. Germline V gene sequence: CDR1 LGHNA, CDR2 YNFKEQ. Trimming pared 3 bases from V and 4 bases from J, leaving 16 bases between. The CDR3 extends over 15 amino acids. CDR3 residues: CASSHSTDLGYEQYF. Here the CDR3 DNA reads TGTGCCAGCAGCCACAGCACGGACCTGGGATACGAGCAGTACTTC.

A few counts support this clonotype. The chain joins TRBV7-2 to TRBJ2-3; TRBD2 aligns across 7 bases. The CDR3 sequence is 15 residues long. After removal of 4 bases from V and 5 bases from J, the junction contained 9 bases not matched to a gene. The germline CDR1 and CDR2 sequences are SGHTA and FQGNSA. The CDR3: CASSSAGVHKDTQYF. The DNA for the CDR3 is TGTGCCAGCAGCTCGGCGGGGGTTCACAAAGATACGCAGTATTTT.

This clonotype showed up many times. The chain joins TRBV4-1 to TRBJ2-3; D unresolved. Per germline, CDR1 MGHRA and CDR2 YSYEKL. The length of the CDR3 is 15 residues. The V end lost 1 base, the J end lost 3 bases, and 11 bases lay between the germline ends. The CDR3 nucleotides read TGCGCCAGCAGCCAAGTAGCCTCTAGGACAGATACGCAGTATTTT. Translation gives CASSQVASRTDTQYF.

The table lists this clonotype with a few counts. V and J are TRBV20-1 and TRBJ1-4; D is unresolved. This CDR3 is 11 amino acids long. Germline lookup yields CDR1 DFQATT and CDR2 SNEGSKA (reference sequence). The germline V and J ends were trimmed by 6 bases and 7 bases, with 9 bases remaining between them. The DNA for the CDR3 is TGCAGTGCCACCCTGCGTGAAAAACTGTTTTTT. This encodes CSATLREKLFF.

This clonotype was counted ten times or more. The V call is TRBV29-1, the J call TRBJ2-3; 9 bases are shared with TRBD1. Germline assignment: CDR1 SQVTM and CDR2 ANQGSEA. The V gene end was trimmed by 4 bases and the J gene end by 4 bases; junction bases not matched to a gene: 9. The CDR3 consists of 15 residues. The CDR3 spells CSVAKTGGAADTQYF. CDR3 bases: TGCAGCGTTGCAAAGACAGGGGGTGCGGCAGATACGCAGTATTTT.

This clonotype came up a few times. The chain combines TRBV7-9 with TRBJ1-5; 9 bases are a match to TRBD1. After removal of 5 bases from V and 7 bases from J, the junction contained 6 bases not matched to a gene. From germline, CDR1 is SEHNR and CDR2 FQNEAQ (reference sequence). The CDR3 contains 14 residues. The chain's CDR3 is CASSPGQGQQPQHF. The CDR3 DNA is TGTGCCAGCAGCCCGGGACAGGGACAACAGCCCCAGCATTTT.

This clonotype was detected only a few times. This chain joins TRBV25-1 and TRBJ2-1; 13 bases fit TRBD2. V was pared by 5 bases and J by 4 bases, with 8 bases of the junction left unmatched. CDR3 size: 17 residues. The germline V gene has CDR1 MGHDK and CDR2 SYGVNS. The CDR3 bases are TGTGCCAGCAGTACACCGACTAGCGGGGGGCCGTACAATGAGCAGTTCTTC. It codes for CASSTPTSGGPYNEQFF.

Details on this clonotype: A junction boundary mismatches the germline segment, possibly from a read error. The rearrangement joins TRBV20-1 to TRBJ1-5; no firm D call. This CDR3 has 12 amino acids. CDR1 DFQATT and CDR2 SNEGSKA come from the germline V gene (reference sequence). Here the CDR3 reads CSARAGNQPRHF. CDR3 nucleotide sequence: TGCAGTGCTAGAGCGGGAAATCAGCCCCGGCATTTT.

This clonotype showed up just a few times. The rearrangement joins TRBV7-8 to TRBJ2-1; the D gene is possibly TRBD2 (6 bases). Per germline, CDR1 SGHVS and CDR2 FQNEAQ. The CDR3 has 15 amino acids. Deletions cut 5 bases from V and 2 bases from J, with 13 bases between. In DNA, the CDR3 is TGTGCCAGCAGCGGGGGACTTCCTACCTACAATGAGCAGTTCTTC. Its protein product is CASSGGLPTYNEQFF.